This record covers a single T cell receptor (beta chain). Its cognate antigen is unknown. Looked up from germline, CDR1 is SGDLS and CDR2 is YYNGEE. The V segment lost 0 bases and the J segment 6 bases; nucleotides outside the gene matches: 5. The length of the CDR3 is 15 residues. The data belong to a study of PD-1 blockade in classical Hodgkin lymphoma. Study-wide results and caveats: Factors driving the repertoire differences, possibly disease activity or prior therapy, remain undefined. When set against healthy donors, newly diagnosed patients were reported to show lower baseline TCR diversity.

Here immunoSEQ multiplex PCR was the method, and the copy in TCRdb shows in-frame clones only, minus some. The repertoire holds tens of thousands of clones, roughly four fifths seen once, with roughly 11% in the top ten. Every patient had relapsed following autologous stem cell transplantation, and cohorts differed in brentuximab vedotin exposure. Material: peripheral blood mononuclear cells (PBMCs), obtained before the second cycle of nivolumab. V is TRBV9 and J is TRBJ2-1; TRBD2 matches at 8 bases. This clonotype originated in a human donor with classical Hodgkin lymphoma. In DNA form, the CDR3 reads TGTGCCAGCAGCGTAGTGGGGACTAGTCTCAATGAGCAGTTCTTC. Protein: CASSVVGTSLNEQFF.